This note documents a single TCR beta chain sequence. Germline assignment: CDR1 DFQATT and CDR2 SNEGSKA (reference sequence). Trimming cost V 5 bases and J 3 bases, with 25 bases left between them. The CDR3 contains 18 residues. One entry per CDR3 protein results from TCRdb running MiXCR on the 5' RACE reads. The profile shows about 95,000 distinct CDR3 sequences, roughly 10% of them singletons. This sample is drawn from a study of spatial heterogeneity in lung cancer. Looking at the study overall: Sequencing consistently turned up more beta-chain sequences than alpha-chain sequences.

The time point here: sample taken at primary tumor resection. In each case, whole RNA from tumor, nontumor lung or frozen PBMC was sequenced unsorted. Samples were donated by 72 untreated early-stage non-small cell lung cancer patients. The sample consisted of PBMCs, taken at surgery. The chain carries TRBV20-1 and TRBJ2-2; possibly TRBD2 for D (6 bases). This TCR came from a male donor with early-stage non-small cell lung cancer. The CDR3 DNA sequence: TGCAGTGCTCACCCCCCCGTGTTCGGGGGAAAATACACCGGGGAGCTGTTTTTT. Its translation: CSAHPPVFGGKYTGELFF.